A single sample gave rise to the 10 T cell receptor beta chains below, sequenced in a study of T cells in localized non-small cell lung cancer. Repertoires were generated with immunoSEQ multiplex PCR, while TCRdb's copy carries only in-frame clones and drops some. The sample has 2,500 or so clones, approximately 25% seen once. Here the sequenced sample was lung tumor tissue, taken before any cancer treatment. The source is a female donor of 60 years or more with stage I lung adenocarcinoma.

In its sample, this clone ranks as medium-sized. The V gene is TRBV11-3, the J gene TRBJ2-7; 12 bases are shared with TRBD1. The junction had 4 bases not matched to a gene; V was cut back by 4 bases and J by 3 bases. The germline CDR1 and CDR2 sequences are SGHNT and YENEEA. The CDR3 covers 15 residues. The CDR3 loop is CASSWGQGAYYEQYF. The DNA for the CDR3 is TGTGCCAGCAGCTGGGGACAGGGGGCTTACTACGAGCAGTACTTC.

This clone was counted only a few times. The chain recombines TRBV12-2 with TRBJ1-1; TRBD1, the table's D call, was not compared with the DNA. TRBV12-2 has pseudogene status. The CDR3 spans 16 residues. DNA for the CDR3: TGTGCCACCTTAGACCGGGACAGGGGGCATGGCACTGAAGCTTTCTTT. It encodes CATLDRDRGHGTEAFF.

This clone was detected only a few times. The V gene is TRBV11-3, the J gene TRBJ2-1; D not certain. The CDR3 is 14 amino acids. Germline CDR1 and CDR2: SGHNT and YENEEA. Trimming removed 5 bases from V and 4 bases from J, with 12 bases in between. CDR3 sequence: CASSRNAAYNEQFF. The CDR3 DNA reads TGTGCCAGCAGCCGCAACGCCGCTTACAATGAGCAGTTCTTC.

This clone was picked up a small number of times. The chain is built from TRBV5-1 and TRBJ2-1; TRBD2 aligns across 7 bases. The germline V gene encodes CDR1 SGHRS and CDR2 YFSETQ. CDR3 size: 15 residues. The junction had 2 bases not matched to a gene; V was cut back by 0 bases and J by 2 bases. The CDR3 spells CASSLDGGTYNEQFF. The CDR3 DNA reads TGCGCCAGCAGCTTGGACGGGGGGACCTACAATGAGCAGTTCTTC.

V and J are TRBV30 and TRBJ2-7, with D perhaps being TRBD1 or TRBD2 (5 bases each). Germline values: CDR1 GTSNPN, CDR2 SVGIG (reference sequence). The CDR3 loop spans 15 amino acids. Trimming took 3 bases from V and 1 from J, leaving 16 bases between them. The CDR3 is CAWSTTGTPSYEQYF. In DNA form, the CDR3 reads TGTGCCTGGAGCACGACGGGGACCCCGTCCTACGAGCAGTACTTC.

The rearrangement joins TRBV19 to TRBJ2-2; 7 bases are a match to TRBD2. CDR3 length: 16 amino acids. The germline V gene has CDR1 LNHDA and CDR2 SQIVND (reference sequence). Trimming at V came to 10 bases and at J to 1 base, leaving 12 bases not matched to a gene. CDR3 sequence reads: CATRPGTTLNTGELFF. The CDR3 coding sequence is TGTGCCACCCGCCCCGGGACTACCCTGAACACCGGGGAGCTGTTTTTT.

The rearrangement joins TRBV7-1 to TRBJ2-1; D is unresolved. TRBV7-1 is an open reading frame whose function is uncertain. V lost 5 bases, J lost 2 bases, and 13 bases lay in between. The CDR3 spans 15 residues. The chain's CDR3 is CASSGEARPYNEQFF. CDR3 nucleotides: TGTGCCAGCAGCGGAGAGGCTAGGCCCTACAATGAGCAGTTCTTC.

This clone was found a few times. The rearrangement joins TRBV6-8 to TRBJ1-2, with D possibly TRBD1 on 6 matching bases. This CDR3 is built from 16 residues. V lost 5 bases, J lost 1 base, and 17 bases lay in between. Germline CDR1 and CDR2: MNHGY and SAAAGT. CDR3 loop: CASSEGRGRSNYGYTF. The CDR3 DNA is TGTGCCAGCAGTGAGGGGCGGGGGCGCAGTAACTATGGCTACACCTTC.

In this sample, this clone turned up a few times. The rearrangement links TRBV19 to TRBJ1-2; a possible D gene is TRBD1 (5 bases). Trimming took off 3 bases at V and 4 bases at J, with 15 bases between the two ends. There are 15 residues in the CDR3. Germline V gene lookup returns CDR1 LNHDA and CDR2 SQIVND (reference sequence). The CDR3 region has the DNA TGTGCCAGTAGTATTCTCGCGGGACTGATCTATGGCTACACCTTC. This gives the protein CASSILAGLIYGYTF.

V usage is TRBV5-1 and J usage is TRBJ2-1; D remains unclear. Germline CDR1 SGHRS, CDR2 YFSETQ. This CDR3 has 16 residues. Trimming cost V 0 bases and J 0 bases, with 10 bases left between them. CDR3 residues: CASSLVALRSYNEQFF. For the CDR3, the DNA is TGCGCCAGCAGCTTGGTAGCCCTACGCTCCTACAATGAGCAGTTCTTC. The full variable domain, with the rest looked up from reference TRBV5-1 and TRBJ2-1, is KAGVTQTPRYLIKTRGQQVTLSCSPISGHRSVSWYQQTPGQGLQFLFEYFSETQRNKGNFPGRFSGRQFSNSRSEMNVSTLELGDSALYLCASSLVALRSYNEQFFGPGTRLTVL.